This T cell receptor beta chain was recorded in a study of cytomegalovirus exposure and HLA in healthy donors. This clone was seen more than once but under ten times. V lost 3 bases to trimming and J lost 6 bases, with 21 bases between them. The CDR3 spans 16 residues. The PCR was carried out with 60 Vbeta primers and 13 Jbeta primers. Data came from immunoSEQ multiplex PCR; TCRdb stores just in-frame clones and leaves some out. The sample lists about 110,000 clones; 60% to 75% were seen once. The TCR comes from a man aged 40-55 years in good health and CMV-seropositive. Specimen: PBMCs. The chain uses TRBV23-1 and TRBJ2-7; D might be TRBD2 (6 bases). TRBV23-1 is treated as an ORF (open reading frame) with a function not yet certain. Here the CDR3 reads CASSHRSGPAGLEQYF. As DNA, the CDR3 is TGCGCCAGCAGTCACCGCTCGGGACCTGCGGGACTCGAGCAGTACTTC.